This T cell receptor (beta chain) was observed in a study of spatial heterogeneity in lung cancer. Time point described: blood at routine non-recurrence follow-up after resection. Unsorted whole RNA samples from tumor, nontumor lung or frozen PBMC were sequenced. The germline CDR1 and CDR2 sequences are SGHAT and FQNNGV. V lost 3 bases, J lost 0 bases, and 5 bases stayed unmatched. This CDR3 is 15 amino acids long. On each TCR cDNA molecule, a unique molecular identifier was present. Each CDR3 protein is one row after TCRdb ran MiXCR on the 5' RACE reads. The sample includes fewer than 150,000 distinct CDR3 sequences, less than 14% of them seen just once. The sample holds a few counts of this clonotype.

J is TRBJ2-7 and V is TRBV11-2; 7 bases align to TRBD2. The sequence came from a female donor with early-stage non-small cell lung cancer. This material consisted of PBMCs, taken at follow-up. CDR3 bases: TGTGCCAGCAGCTTTTCCCTAGCGGCCTCCTACGAGCAGTACTTC. Amino acid sequence: CASSFSLAASYEQYF.